The rows below give T cell receptor beta chains drawn from one sample of a study of CD4 T cells in relation to SARS-CoV-2 and coronaviruses. The repertoire was sequenced with immunoSEQ multiplex PCR; TCRdb's copy has only in-frame clones and lacks some. Of 16,000 or so clones in the sample, over 75% were seen once. What these receptors recognize is not known. Sequencing was done on a sample of CD4+ T cells from PBMCs, cultured in vitro. The receptor source for this set is a human donor in good health. CDR3s include the opening cysteine and the closing phenylalanine or tryptophan. Each record gives: CDR3 DNA, CDR3 protein, D gene, J gene, V gene, clone size. The D gene is left open where the match is weak. Only part of the rows carry a size: once, few, many, or a class if the clone is expanded.

TGCGCCAGCAAAGAACAGGGGCGGACCGGGGAGCTGTTTTTT CASKEQGRTGELFF TRBD1 TRBJ2-2 TRBV5-1 once
TGCAGCGGGACAAGGGGGGGGAATGAAAAACTGTTTTTT CSGTRGGNEKLFF - TRBJ1-4 TRBV29-1 -
TGTGCCAGCAGCTTAGTAGATTCACCCCTCCACTTT CASSLVDSPLHF - TRBJ1-6 TRBV11-2 hyperexpanded
TGTGCCAGCAGTACCCGGGACAGCTCCTACGAGCAGTACTTC CASSTRDSSYEQYF TRBD1 TRBJ2-7 TRBV28 -
TGTGCCAGCTCGCTATCTGGAGGGCCAGGAAACACCATATATTTT CASSLSGGPGNTIYF - TRBJ1-3 TRBV18 -
TGTGCCAGCAGCTTAGTGGGAGGGACTTACAATGAGCAGTTCTTC CASSLVGGTYNEQFF TRBD2 TRBJ2-1 TRBV7-3 -
TGTGCCACCATCCCGGGGGGCCGAGAGACCCAGTACTTC CATIPGGRETQYF - TRBJ2-5 TRBV15 -
TGTGCCAGCAGCGTAGGGGGGGGAGAGACCCAGTACTTC CASSVGGGETQYF TRBD2 TRBJ2-5 TRBV9 -
TGTGCCAGCAGCTTGTACCAAATGAACACCGGGGAGCTGTTTTTT CASSLYQMNTGELFF - TRBJ2-2 TRBV11-2 -
TGTGCCAGCAGTTACCCCCCCGCGGAGACCCAGTACTTC CASSYPPAETQYF - TRBJ2-5 TRBV28 -
TGTGCCAGTAGTATAGGACAGGGGAGAAGCGCGGATACGCAGTATTTT CASSIGQGRSADTQYF TRBD1 TRBJ2-3 TRBV19 -
TGTGCCAGCAGCTTAGGCAGGGGGTTGGACACCGGGGAGCTGTTTTTT CASSLGRGLDTGELFF TRBD1 TRBJ2-2 TRBV5-4 -
TGTGCCAGCAGCCCTGGACGACAACTTAGCTCTGGGGCCAACGTCCTGACTTTC CASSPGRQLSSGANVLTF - TRBJ2-6 TRBV6-4 -
TGTGCCAGCAGCTTAGGGCTAAGCATCGAGGAGCTGTTTTTT CASSLGLSIEELFF - TRBJ2-2 TRBV7-8 few
TGTGCCAGTAACCACAGAGAAGCCTACAATGAGCAGTTCTTC CASNHREAYNEQFF - TRBJ2-1 TRBV19 -
TGTGCCACCAGTGATTTAGCGGGAGACACCGGGGAGCTGTTTTTT CATSDLAGDTGELFF TRBD2 TRBJ2-2 TRBV24-1 -
TGTGCCAGCAGCTTGACTAGCGGGAGGACCTACGAGCAGTACTTC CASSLTSGRTYEQYF TRBD2 TRBJ2-7 TRBV7-9 -
TGTGTCAGCAGTTACCGGAAGGCAACGACCACAGATACGCAGTATTTT CVSSYRKATTTDTQYF - TRBJ2-3 TRBV6-5 -
TGTGCCAGCAGCTTGGGGATGACTAGAAGCAATGAGCAGTTCTTC CASSLGMTRSNEQFF - TRBJ2-1 TRBV5-4 -
TGTGCCTGGAGTGTAGTGGGACAGCTCCAAGAGACCCAGTACTTC CAWSVVGQLQETQYF TRBD1 TRBJ2-5 TRBV30 once
TGTGCCAGCAGCCCTAGCGGGAGGGGGTCAGATACGCAGTATTTT CASSPSGRGSDTQYF TRBD2 TRBJ2-3 TRBV7-6 -
TGTGCCAGCAGCCAATTACCCAGCGGGAGCAATGAGCAGTTCTTC CASSQLPSGSNEQFF TRBD2 TRBJ2-1 TRBV7-3 -
TGTGCCAGCAGTGGGACCGGGACAAGGGCTAGCACCATATATTTT CASSGTGTRASTIYF - TRBJ1-3 TRBV2 few
TGTGCCACCAGTGATTCCAGGGGTAACTACAATGAGCAGTTCTTC CATSDSRGNYNEQFF - TRBJ2-1 TRBV24-1 -
TGCGCCAGCAGTGAGTCGGAAGAGACTGAAGCTTTCTTT CASSESEETEAFF - TRBJ1-1 TRBV10-2 -
TGTGCCAGCAGCCAAGATTCGGGTTTCCAAGAGACCCAGTACTTC CASSQDSGFQETQYF - TRBJ2-5 TRBV3-1/TRBV3-2 -
TGTGCCAGTAGTATTCTGACAGGGGTGAGTGGGGCCAACGTCCTGACTTTC CASSILTGVSGANVLTF TRBD1 TRBJ2-6 TRBV19 -
TGTGCCAGCAGTTACTCTACTAGCGGGGTATACGAGCAGTACTTC CASSYSTSGVYEQYF TRBD2 TRBJ2-7 TRBV6-5 -
TGTGCCAGCAGCAATAGTAGGGGGGGAGGGATAGATACGCAGTATTTT CASSNSRGGGIDTQYF - TRBJ2-3 TRBV5-4 -
TGTGCCAGCAGAACTAGACAGGGGAACACTGAAGCTTTCTTT CASRTRQGNTEAFF TRBD1 TRBJ1-1 TRBV6-5 -
TGCAGCGTAGGGACAGTCTACGACACTGAAGCTTTCTTT CSVGTVYDTEAFF TRBD1 TRBJ1-1 TRBV29-1 few
TGTGCCAGCAGTTTAGGGACAGGGTTTAATGATACGCAGTATTTT CASSLGTGFNDTQYF TRBD1 TRBJ2-3 TRBV28 -
TGTGCCATCAGTGAGTTGGGGGGGCGGAGTGACTATGGCTACACCTTC CAISELGGRSDYGYTF - TRBJ1-2 TRBV10-3 -
TGTGCCAGCAGTTCCGCCGGGACAGGGACCACCGGGGAGCTGTTTTTT CASSSAGTGTTGELFF TRBD1 TRBJ2-2 TRBV7-7 -
TGTGCTAGTGGTTTGGAATTTCTAGATACGCAGTATTTT CASGLEFLDTQYF - TRBJ2-3 TRBV12-5 -
TGTGCCAGCAGCGTAGGCATGAGGGCGGGACAGGGCTCCCACGAGCAGTACTTC CASSVGMRAGQGSHEQYF TRBD1 TRBJ2-7 TRBV9 -
TGTGCCAGCGGGCTTGAAGGCCCCTACGAGCAGTACTTC CASGLEGPYEQYF - TRBJ2-7 TRBV2 -
TGCAGCGTTGGTCGAGGGGCCGGCGAGCAGTACTTC CSVGRGAGEQYF - TRBJ2-7 TRBV29-1 -
TGTGCCACCAGCAAGCTTCGAGTCGGAGATACGCAGTATTTT CATSKLRVGDTQYF - TRBJ2-3 TRBV15 -
TGTGCCAGCAGCTCAGCCGCACAGGGTATGGATTCACCCCTCCACTTT CASSSAAQGMDSPLHF - TRBJ1-6 TRBV5-6 -
TGTGCCAGCAGCCGCCTTACAGGCAACCAAGAGACCCAGTACTTC CASSRLTGNQETQYF - TRBJ2-5 TRBV3-1/TRBV3-2 -
TGTGCCAGCAGCGTACAAAGCGGGTGGGGATCCTACGAGCAGTACTTC CASSVQSGWGSYEQYF - TRBJ2-7 TRBV7-8 -
TGCAGCGTTACAGATCGCTCCTACGAGCAGTACTTC CSVTDRSYEQYF - TRBJ2-7 TRBV29-1 -
TGTGCCTTTCACCCGCCGGCTGTCTTTAGTACCCAGTACTTC CAFHPPAVFSTQYF - TRBJ2-5 TRBV30 -
TGTGCCAGCAGCCAGTTACTAGCGGGAGGCTCAGATACGCAGTATTTT CASSQLLAGGSDTQYF TRBD2 TRBJ2-3 TRBV14 -
TGTGCCAGCAGCCAGTCCTCGGGGGCGAGGGAGCAGTACTTC CASSQSSGAREQYF - TRBJ2-7 TRBV3-1/TRBV3-2 -
TGTGCCAGCAGCTTAGGCTTTCAATCCACCTACAATGAGCAGTTCTTC CASSLGFQSTYNEQFF - TRBJ2-1 TRBV7-6 once
TGTGCCAGTAGTATTCTGACCGGCTCTGGAAACACCATATATTTT CASSILTGSGNTIYF - TRBJ1-3 TRBV19 -
TGCGCCAGCAGCTTGTCTGGCACCCTCTACGAGCAGTACTTC CASSLSGTLYEQYF - TRBJ2-7 TRBV5-1 -
TGTGCCAGCAGCTTAGTCGGAGGCAGGGGTAGCGAGCAGTACTTC CASSLVGGRGSEQYF - TRBJ2-7 TRBV7-9 few
TGTGCCAGCAGCCCCCTCGGGAGACTAGCGGGAGAGGGTGAGACCCAGTACTTC CASSPLGRLAGEGETQYF TRBD2 TRBJ2-5 TRBV9 -
TGTGCCAGCAGTTACCGGGGACAGTGGTACAATGAGCAGTTCTTC CASSYRGQWYNEQFF TRBD1 TRBJ2-1 TRBV6-5 -
TGTGCCAGCAGCGTAGAAGGAAGGGGCTGGCCTCTGGAGCAGTTCTTC CASSVEGRGWPLEQFF - TRBJ2-1 TRBV9 -
TGTGCCAGCAGCTTGCTGGGGAGGGACACTGAAGCTTTCTTT CASSLLGRDTEAFF - TRBJ1-1 TRBV5-6 -